These T cell receptor beta chains were read from a single sample in a study of T cells in Graves' hyperthyroidism and ophthalmopathy. TCRdb re-called the multiplex PCR reads with MiXCR, one entry per CDR3 protein. This table has roughly 380,000 distinct CDR3 sequences, roughly 13% appearing once. Sample: blood. These receptors all come from a woman younger than 30 with Graves' hyperthyroidism. Both conserved end residues are part of each CDR3. D genes are given only for firm matches. Some rows mark clone size as missing; the rest say once, few, many or name a class of expanded clone.

V gene,clone size,D gene,J gene,CDR3 protein,CDR3 DNA
TRBV13,NA,TRBD1,TRBJ2-4,CASSLRQGSDIQYF,TGTGCCAGCAGCTTACGACAGGGGTCGGACATTCAGTACTTC
TRBV7-9,many,TRBD1,TRBJ2-5,CASSSKGTGVRETQYF,TGTGCCAGCAGCTCGAAAGGGACAGGGGTGCGAGAGACCCAGTACTTC
TRBV20-1,many,NA,TRBJ2-1,CSGGVYEQFF,TGCAGTGGCGGTGTGTATGAGCAGTTCTTC
TRBV18,many,NA,TRBJ1-4,CASSPKAWTEEKLFF,TGTGCCAGCTCACCAAAGGCCTGGACGGAGGAAAAACTGTTTTTT
TRBV12-5,many,NA,TRBJ1-5,CASGLVLSGQGDQPQHF,TGTGCTAGTGGTTTGGTATTATCGGGGCAGGGAGATCAGCCCCAGCATTTT
TRBV12-3/TRBV12-4,many,NA,TRBJ1-5,CASSLGPGRDQPQHF,TGTGCCAGCAGTTTGGGACCCGGGAGGGATCAGCCCCAGCATTTT
TRBV6-6,many,TRBD1,TRBJ2-5,CASSYFRDRGQETQYF,TGTGCCAGCAGTTACTTCCGGGACAGGGGCCAAGAGACCCAGTACTTC
TRBV7-3,many,TRBD2,TRBJ2-1,CASSRDGGTTYNEQFF,TGTGCCAGCAGTCGGGACGGCGGGACTACTTACAATGAGCAGTTCTTC
TRBV28,many,NA,TRBJ2-7,CASKGIGWYEQYF,TGTGCCAGCAAGGGCATTGGGTGGTACGAGCAGTACTTC
TRBV20-1,many,TRBD1,TRBJ2-7,CSAPGTGGYEQYF,TGCAGTGCCCCGGGGACAGGGGGTTACGAGCAGTACTTC
TRBV27,many,NA,TRBJ1-5,CASRFRGLGPQHF,TGTGCCAGCAGGTTCAGGGGTCTTGGGCCCCAGCATTTT
TRBV5-6,few,NA,TRBJ1-6,CASSFRVRGSPLHF,TGTGCCAGCAGCTTCAGGGTGAGGGGTTCACCCCTCCACTTT
TRBV28,many,NA,TRBJ2-7,CASSDIKGIAYEQYF,TGTGCCAGCAGCGATATAAAGGGGATCGCCTACGAGCAGTACTTC
TRBV20-1,NA,TRBD2,TRBJ2-7,CSARGPGGSPSQYF,TGCAGTGCTAGGGGCCCTGGCGGGAGTCCATCGCAGTACTTC
TRBV5-1,many,TRBD1,TRBJ1-4,CASSKGTGGASEKLFF,TGCGCCAGCAGCAAGGGGACAGGGGGCGCCTCCGAAAAACTGTTTTTT
TRBV5-1,few,TRBD2,TRBJ2-3,CASSVQFSAGGLTDTQYF,TGTGCCAGCAGCGTACAATTCTCCGCGGGAGGGTTGACAGATACGCAGTATTTT
TRBV7-2,NA,TRBD1,TRBJ2-7,CASGPVRDRPREQYF,TGTGCCAGCGGCCCCGTCCGGGACAGACCCCGCGAGCAGTACTTC
TRBV4-1,many,NA,TRBJ2-7,CASSQVDLVAWGEQYF,TGCGCCAGCAGCCAAGTTGACCTGGTCGCCTGGGGCGAGCAGTACTTC
TRBV6-1,NA,TRBD2,TRBJ2-3,CASMSGGGASDTQYF,TGTGCCAGCATGAGCGGGGGCGGAGCCTCAGATACGCAGTATTTT
TRBV7-2,NA,NA,TRBJ1-6,CASSLDGGTYNSPLHF,TGTGCCAGCAGCCTGGATGGGGGGACTTATAATTCACCCCTCCACTTT
TRBV27,NA,TRBD1,TRBJ1-6,CASSLNPGQGSNSPLHF,TGTGCCAGCAGTTTAAATCCCGGACAGGGTTCCAATTCACCCCTCCACTTT
TRBV7-7,many,NA,TRBJ2-2,CASSPGSGAGELFF,TGTGCTAGCAGCCCTGGGTCAGGGGCCGGGGAGCTGTTTTTT
TRBV6-2/TRBV6-3,NA,NA,TRBJ1-1,CASSRPRGGTEAFF,TGTGCCAGCAGTAGACCCCGAGGCGGCACTGAAGCTTTCTTT
TRBV6-9,NA,NA,TRBJ1-1,CASSYGVSTEAFF,TGTGCCAGCAGTTACGGAGTGAGCACTGAAGCTTTCTTT
TRBV28,many,NA,TRBJ2-5,CASSLGRNFQETQYF,TGTGCCAGCAGTTTGGGCCGTAACTTCCAAGAGACCCAGTACTTC
TRBV27,many,NA,TRBJ1-1,CASSPLGGGEGYTEAFF,TGTGCCAGCAGCCCCTTGGGGGGGGGCGAAGGTTACACTGAAGCTTTCTTT
TRBV27,many,TRBD1,TRBJ1-2,CASSPRQGLDYGYTF,TGTGCCAGCAGTCCCCGACAGGGGTTGGACTATGGCTACACCTTC
TRBV27,many,NA,TRBJ1-2,CASSPLGGDYGYTF,TGTGCCAGCAGCCCGCTAGGGGGAGACTATGGCTACACCTTC
TRBV6-5,NA,NA,TRBJ2-1,CASSYSRDFNEQFF,TGTGCCAGCAGTTACTCCCGGGACTTCAATGAGCAGTTCTTC
TRBV28,many,NA,TRBJ2-3,CASSWTDKVPDTQYF,TGTGCCAGCAGTTGGACCGATAAAGTCCCAGATACGCAGTATTTT
TRBV5-1,NA,TRBD2,TRBJ2-7,CASSMFPLAANVPSYEQYF,TGCGCCAGCAGCATGTTTCCCCTAGCGGCCAACGTTCCGTCCTACGAGCAGTACTTC
TRBV28,many,NA,TRBJ2-7,CASTQTANYEQYF,TGTGCCAGCACCCAGACTGCTAACTACGAGCAGTACTTC
TRBV6-5,NA,NA,TRBJ2-1,CASSYVGRLYNEQFF,TGTGCCAGCAGTTACGTGGGCCGTCTTTACAATGAGCAGTTCTTC
TRBV19,NA,NA,TRBJ1-6,CASSTGREFNSPLHF,TGTGCCAGTAGCACGGGACGGGAATTCAATTCACCCCTCCACTTT
TRBV25-1,NA,NA,TRBJ2-7,CATRGAGERYEQYF,TGTGCCACCCGCGGGGCAGGAGAACGCTACGAGCAGTACTTC
TRBV7-2,many,NA,TRBJ2-7,CASSLDSWEQYF,TGTGCCAGCAGCTTAGACTCCTGGGAGCAGTACTTC
TRBV6-1,NA,NA,TRBJ1-5,CASRTFSNQPQHF,TGTGCCAGCAGGACTTTCAGCAATCAGCCCCAGCATTTT
TRBV5-5,many,TRBD1,TRBJ1-1,CASSRTGGFNTEAFF,TGTGCCAGCAGCCGGACAGGGGGCTTCAACACTGAAGCTTTCTTT
TRBV29-1,NA,NA,TRBJ2-4,CSAGTLAKNIQYF,TGCAGCGCGGGGACCCTAGCCAAAAACATTCAGTACTTC
TRBV28,few,NA,TRBJ2-1,CASSQSMEQFF,TGTGCCAGCAGCCAAAGTATGGAGCAGTTCTTC
TRBV19,NA,NA,TRBJ1-2,CASSMQHGVPIRGCTF,TGTGCCAGTAGTATGCAGCACGGGGTACCCATTCGTGGCTGCACCTTC
TRBV7-8,many,NA,TRBJ1-2,CASSLAEHINYGYTF,TGTGCCAGCAGCTTAGCCGAGCATATTAACTATGGCTACACCTTC
TRBV7-2,many,NA,TRBJ2-1,CASSLAGREQFF,TGTGCCAGCAGCTTAGCGGGGAGGGAGCAGTTCTTC
TRBV2,many,TRBD1,TRBJ1-2,CASPGQALGYTF,TGTGCCAGTCCCGGACAGGCCCTCGGCTACACCTTC
TRBV7-9,NA,NA,TRBJ2-7,CASSPYGTDEQYF,TGTGCCAGCAGCCCTTACGGGACTGACGAGCAGTACTTC
TRBV7-2,many,TRBD1,TRBJ1-1,CASSFLDRDTEAFF,TGTGCCAGCAGCTTTCTGGACAGGGACACTGAAGCTTTCTTT
TRBV4-1,few,NA,TRBJ1-3,CASSQDAPLQGTFSGNTIYF,TGCGCCAGCAGCCAAGATGCCCCTCTTCAGGGAACCTTCTCTGGAAACACCATATATTTT
TRBV11-2,many,NA,TRBJ1-1,CASSATGPRNTEAFF,TGTGCCAGCAGCGCCACCGGTCCCAGGAACACTGAAGCTTTCTTT
TRBV20-1,many,NA,TRBJ1-1,CSATGDTEAFF,TGCAGTGCTACAGGGGACACTGAAGCTTTCTTT
TRBV5-1,NA,NA,TRBJ2-7,CASSLDPSSYGQYF,TGCGCCAGCAGCTTGGATCCCAGCTCCTACGGGCAGTACTTC
TRBV11-3,NA,NA,TRBJ2-2,CASSQSSVHEQYFGPGTGELFF,NA
TRBV10-3,many,NA,TRBJ2-6,CAISESQGTLGAGANVLTF,TGTGCCATCAGTGAATCCCAGGGGACCCTAGGGGCTGGGGCCAACGTCCTGACTTTC
TRBV6-2/TRBV6-3,NA,NA,TRBJ2-1,CASSYLSYNEQFF,TGTGCCAGCAGTTACCTTAGTTACAATGAGCAGTTCTTC
TRBV29-1,NA,NA,TRBJ2-5,CSVEADGGRGETQYF,TGCAGCGTTGAAGCAGACGGGGGGCGTGGAGAGACCCAGTACTTC
TRBV11-2,many,NA,TRBJ2-2,CASRGNTGELFF,TGTGCCAGCAGAGGGAACACCGGGGAGCTGTTTTTT